This T cell receptor beta chain was observed in a study of blood T cell repertoires in COVID-19. Turning to the study itself: Samples taken during acute and convalescent COVID-19 were collected in the United States, Italy and Spain. Sources were T cells, B-cell-depleted T cells, or PBMCs; the material itself was cDNA or gDNA.

Germline CDR1 LGHDT, CDR2 YNNKEL (reference sequence). V dropped 0 bases and J dropped 14 bases, with 17 bases sitting between them. The length of the CDR3 is 15 residues. Original data processing: Estimated nucleated cell counts came from reference gene primer amplification. Here immunoSEQ multiplex PCR was the method, and the copy in TCRdb shows in-frame clones only, minus some. For V, J and clone size, that table is used; D and trimming come from the DNA. The data show some 160,000 clones, around 91% seen once. The specimen sequenced was peripheral blood. This chain links TRBV3-1 (or the pseudogene TRBV3-2) with TRBJ1-6, with D hard to call. The sequence was collected from a woman aged 60-70 years with active COVID-19. CDR3 DNA: TGTGCCAGCAGCCAAGATGGGTCAGGCCTTGTGGCCCTCCACTTT. This codes for CASSQDGSGLVALHF.